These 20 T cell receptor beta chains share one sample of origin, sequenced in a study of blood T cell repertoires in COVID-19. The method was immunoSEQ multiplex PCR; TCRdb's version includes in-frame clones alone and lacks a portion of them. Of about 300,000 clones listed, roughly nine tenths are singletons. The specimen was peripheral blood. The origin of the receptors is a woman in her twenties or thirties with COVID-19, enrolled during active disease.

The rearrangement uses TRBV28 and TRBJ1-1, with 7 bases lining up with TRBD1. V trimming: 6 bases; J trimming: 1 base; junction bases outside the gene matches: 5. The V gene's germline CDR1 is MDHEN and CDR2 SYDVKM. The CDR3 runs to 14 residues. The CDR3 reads CASRPGGTNTEAFF. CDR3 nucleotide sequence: TGTGCCAGCAGACCAGGGGGTACGAACACTGAAGCTTTCTTT.

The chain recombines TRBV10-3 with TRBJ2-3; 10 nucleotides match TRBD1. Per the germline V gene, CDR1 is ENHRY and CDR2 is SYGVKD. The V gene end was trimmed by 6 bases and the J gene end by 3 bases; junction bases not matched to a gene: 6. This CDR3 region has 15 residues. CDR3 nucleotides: TGTGCCATCAGCGGGACAGGGGATAGGACAGATACGCAGTATTTT. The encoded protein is CAISGTGDRTDTQYF.

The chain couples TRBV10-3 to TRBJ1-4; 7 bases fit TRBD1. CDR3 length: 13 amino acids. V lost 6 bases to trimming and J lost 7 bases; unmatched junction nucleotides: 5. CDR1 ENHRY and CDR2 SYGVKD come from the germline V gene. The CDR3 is CAIRGTESEKLFF. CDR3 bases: TGTGCCATCAGGGGGACAGAGAGTGAAAAACTGTTTTTT.

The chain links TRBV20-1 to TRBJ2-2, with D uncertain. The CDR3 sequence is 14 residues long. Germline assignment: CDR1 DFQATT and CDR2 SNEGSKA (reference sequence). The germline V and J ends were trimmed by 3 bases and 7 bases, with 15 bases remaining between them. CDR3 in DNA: TGCAGTGCTAGTGCCAGAGAGGTCGGCGGGGAGCTGTTTTTT. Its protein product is CSASAREVGGELFF.

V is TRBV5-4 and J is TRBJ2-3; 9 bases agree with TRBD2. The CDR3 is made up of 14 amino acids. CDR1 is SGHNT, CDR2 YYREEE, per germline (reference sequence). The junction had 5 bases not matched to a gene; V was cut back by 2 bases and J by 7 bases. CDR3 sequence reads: CASSLAAGGNTQYF. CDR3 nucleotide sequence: TGTGCCAGCAGCTTAGCAGCGGGGGGTAATACGCAGTATTTT.

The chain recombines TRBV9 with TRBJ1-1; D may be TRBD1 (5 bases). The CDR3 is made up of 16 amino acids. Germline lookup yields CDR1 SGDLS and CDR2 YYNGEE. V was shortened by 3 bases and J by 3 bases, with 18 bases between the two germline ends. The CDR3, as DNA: TGTGCCAGCAGCGGTAGGACTCCCCGGGGGGACACTGAAGCTTTCTTT. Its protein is CASSGRTPRGDTEAFF. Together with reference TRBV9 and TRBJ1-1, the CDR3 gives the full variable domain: DSGVTQTPKHLITATGQRVTLRCSPRSGDLSVYWYQQSLDQGLQFLIQYYNGEERAKGNILERFSAQQFPDLHSELNLSSLELGDSALYFCASSGRTPRGDTEAFFGQGTRLTVV.

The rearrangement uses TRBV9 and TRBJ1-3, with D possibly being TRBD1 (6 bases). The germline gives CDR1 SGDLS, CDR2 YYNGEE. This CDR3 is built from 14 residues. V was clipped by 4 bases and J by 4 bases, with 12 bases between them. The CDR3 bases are TGTGCCAGCAGCCCTTGGGGGCGCGGAAACACCATATATTTT. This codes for CASSPWGRGNTIYF.

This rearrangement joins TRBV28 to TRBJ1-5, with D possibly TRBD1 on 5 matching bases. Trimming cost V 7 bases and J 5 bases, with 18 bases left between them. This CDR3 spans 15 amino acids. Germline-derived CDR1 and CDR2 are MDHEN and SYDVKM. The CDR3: CASTLPGGSDQPQHF. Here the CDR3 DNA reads TGTGCCAGCACCCTCCCTGGGGGGTCGGATCAGCCCCAGCATTTT. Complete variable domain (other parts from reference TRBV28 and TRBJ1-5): DVKVTQSSRYLVKRTGEKVFLECVQDMDHENMFWYRQDPGLGLRLIYFSYDVKMKEKGDIPEGYSVSREKKERFSLILESASTNQTSMYLCASTLPGGSDQPQHFGDGTRLSIL.

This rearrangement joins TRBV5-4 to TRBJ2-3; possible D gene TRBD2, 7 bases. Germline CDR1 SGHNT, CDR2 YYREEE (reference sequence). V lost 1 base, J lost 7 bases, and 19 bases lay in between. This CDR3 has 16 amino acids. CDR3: CASSLTGGSVGYTQYF. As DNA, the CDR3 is TGTGCCAGCAGCTTGACGGGGGGCTCGGTCGGATATACGCAGTATTTT.

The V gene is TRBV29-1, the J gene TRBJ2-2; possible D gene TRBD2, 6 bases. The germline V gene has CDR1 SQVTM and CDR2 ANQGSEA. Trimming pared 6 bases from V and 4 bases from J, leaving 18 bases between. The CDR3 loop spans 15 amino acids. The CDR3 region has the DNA TGCAGCGTATGGGCGGGGTCATTAGGCACCGGGGAGCTGTTTTTT. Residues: CSVWAGSLGTGELFF.

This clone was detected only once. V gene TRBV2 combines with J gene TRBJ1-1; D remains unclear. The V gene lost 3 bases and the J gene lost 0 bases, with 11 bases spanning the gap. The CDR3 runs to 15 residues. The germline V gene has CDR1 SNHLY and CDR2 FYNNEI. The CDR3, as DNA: TGTGCCAGCAGTGAGGGCCAGCTATTGAACACTGAAGCTTTCTTT. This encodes CASSEGQLLNTEAFF.

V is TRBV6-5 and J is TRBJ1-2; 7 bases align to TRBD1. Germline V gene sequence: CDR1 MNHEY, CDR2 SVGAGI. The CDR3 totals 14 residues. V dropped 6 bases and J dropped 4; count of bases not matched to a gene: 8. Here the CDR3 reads CASSRRQGGYGYTF. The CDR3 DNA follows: TGTGCCAGCAGCAGGAGACAGGGCGGCTATGGCTACACCTTC.

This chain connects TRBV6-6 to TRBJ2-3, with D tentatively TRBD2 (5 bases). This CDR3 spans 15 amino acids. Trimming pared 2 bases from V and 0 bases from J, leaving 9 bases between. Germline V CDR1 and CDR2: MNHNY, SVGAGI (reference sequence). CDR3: CASSYTGFSTDTQYF. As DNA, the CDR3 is TGTGCCAGCAGTTACACGGGGTTTAGCACAGATACGCAGTATTTT.

Here the CDR3 reads CASRGGLARSYEQYV. The CDR3 DNA sequence: TGTGCCAGCAGAGGGGGATTAGCACGCTCCTACGAGCAGTACGTC. This chain links TRBV6-5 with TRBJ2-7; D is possibly TRBD1 (6 bases). The V end lost 6 bases, the J end lost 0 bases, and 15 bases lay between the germline ends. The V gene's germline CDR1 is MNHEY and CDR2 SVGAGI. The CDR3 totals 15 residues.

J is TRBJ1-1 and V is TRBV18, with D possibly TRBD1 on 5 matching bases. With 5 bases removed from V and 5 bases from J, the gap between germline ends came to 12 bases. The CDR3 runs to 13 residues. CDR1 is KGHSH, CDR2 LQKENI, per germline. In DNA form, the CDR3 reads TGTGCCAGCTCAATTGGGGCGAAAACTGAAGCTTTCTTT. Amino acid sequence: CASSIGAKTEAFF. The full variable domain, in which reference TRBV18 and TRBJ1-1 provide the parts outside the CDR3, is NAGVMQNPRHLVRRRGQEARLRCSPMKGHSHVYWYRQLPEEGLKFMVYLQKENIIDESGMPKERFSAEFPKEGPSILRIQQVVRGDSAAYFCASSIGAKTEAFFGQGTRLTVV.

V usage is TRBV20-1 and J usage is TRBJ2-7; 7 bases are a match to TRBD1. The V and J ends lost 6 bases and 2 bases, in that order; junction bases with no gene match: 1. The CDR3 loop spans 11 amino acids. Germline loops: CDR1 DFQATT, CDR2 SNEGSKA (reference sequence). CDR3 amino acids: CSAGGPYEQYF. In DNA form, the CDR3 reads TGCAGTGCAGGGGGCCCCTACGAGCAGTACTTC.

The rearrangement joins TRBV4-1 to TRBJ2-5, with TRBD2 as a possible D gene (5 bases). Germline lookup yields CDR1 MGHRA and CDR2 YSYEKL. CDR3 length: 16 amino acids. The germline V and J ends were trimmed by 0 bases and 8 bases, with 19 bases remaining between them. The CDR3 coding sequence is TGCGCCAGCAGCCAAGATCACCGCGGGCCTAGTCTTACCCAGTACTTC. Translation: CASSQDHRGPSLTQYF.

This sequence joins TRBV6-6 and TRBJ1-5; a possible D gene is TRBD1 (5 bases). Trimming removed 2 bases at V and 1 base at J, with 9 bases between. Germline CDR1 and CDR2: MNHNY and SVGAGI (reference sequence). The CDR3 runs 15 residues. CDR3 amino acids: CASSYSSGSNQPQHF. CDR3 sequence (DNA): TGTGCCAGCAGTTACAGTTCAGGGAGCAATCAGCCCCAGCATTTT.

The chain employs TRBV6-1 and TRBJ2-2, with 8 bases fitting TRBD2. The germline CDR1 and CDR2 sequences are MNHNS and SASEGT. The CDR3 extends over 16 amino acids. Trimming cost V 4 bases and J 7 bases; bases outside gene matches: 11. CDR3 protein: CASSAIRAGGIGELFF. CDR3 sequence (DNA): TGTGCCAGCAGTGCCATACGGGCGGGGGGTATCGGGGAGCTGTTTTTT.

CDR3 sequence reads: CASSQEPGTGNQPQHF. CDR3 nucleotide sequence: TGTGCCAGCAGCCAAGAGCCCGGGACAGGCAATCAGCCCCAGCATTTT. The gene calls are TRBV4-2 and TRBJ1-5, with 7 bases identical to TRBD1. There are 16 residues in the CDR3. After removal of 0 bases from V and 2 bases from J, the junction contained 4 bases not matched to a gene. The germline gives CDR1 LGHNA, CDR2 YNFKEQ.